This is a list of T cell receptor beta chains from one sample in a study of OX40 agonist ivuxolimab in advanced cancers. The data were produced by immunoSEQ multiplex PCR, yet TCRdb's version contains in-frame clones alone and is incomplete. The table includes under 100,000 clones, around 85% detected once. Sequences were derived from CD4+ or CD8+ T cells sorted from blood, sampled in a trial of the OX40 agonist ivuxolimab. Receptors originate from an adult with an advanced solid tumor such as melanoma, head and neck, liver or kidney cancer. Each CDR3 is given without its conserved first and last residue.

v_gene,CDR3aa
TRBV19,ASSIDRHGYT
TRBV2,ASSGERTRGNTIY
TRBV19,ASSTLGEEGYGYT
TRBV18,AGSPNWQGWDTQY
TRBV5-6,ASSRDRRTEQY
TRBV4-1,ASRRTGGSYEQY
TRBV5-1,ASSSGQDNSPLH
TRBV6-5,ASSWLGSGLDDEQY
TRBV9,ASSVGASGPQH
TRBV29-1,SVARQTGTELNTEAF
TRBV2,ASARTRADTQY
TRBV6-5,ASSYEEANTGELF
TRBV2,ASTKEGGNQPQH
TRBV4-2,ASSHAGGPEQY
TRBV2,ASSDQGRLTGELF
TRBV7-8,ASSPDANLEAF
TRBV27,ASSGEVAGVIVTQY
TRBV18,ASSRTNGQGKFYGYT
TRBV2,ASSGGTQGLF
TRBV7-2,ASSPYGQFTEAF
TRBV28,ATWGNTEAF
TRBV13,ASSSALTGSSYEQY
TRBV18,ASSPDSQRQPQH
TRBV5-6,ASSYGQGLDEQF
TRBV18,ASSPPSDRDEQY
TRBV29-1,SVVLAEFSYNEQF
TRBV5-4,ASSQVLDSGEAYEQY